The clone carrying this T cell receptor (beta chain) has just a few counts. The record originates from a study of blood T cell repertoires in COVID-19. Looking at the study overall: The study drew acute and convalescent COVID-19 samples from the United States, Italy and Spain. Sources were T cells, B-cell-depleted T cells, or PBMCs; the material itself was cDNA or gDNA.

In the authors' workflow: Reference gene primer amplification in the assay estimated nucleated cell counts. Data came from immunoSEQ multiplex PCR; TCRdb stores just in-frame clones and leaves some out. The V and J calls and the clone size are those of that table, but D and trimming were determined from the DNA. The data contain under 35,000 clones, roughly nine tenths of them singletons. The germline gives CDR1 MDHEN, CDR2 SYDVKM. This CDR3 contains 14 residues. Between the trimmed V and J ends, which lost 5 bases and 4 bases, there was a span of 14 bases. This chain joins TRBV28 and TRBJ1-2; perhaps TRBD1 as D (6 bases). The sequence came from a human donor in a cohort sampled during active COVID-19. Sequencing was performed on peripheral blood. This chain's CDR3 is CASSGGGGAYGYTF. For the CDR3, the DNA is TGTGCCAGCAGTGGGGGCGGGGGAGCCTATGGCTACACCTTC.